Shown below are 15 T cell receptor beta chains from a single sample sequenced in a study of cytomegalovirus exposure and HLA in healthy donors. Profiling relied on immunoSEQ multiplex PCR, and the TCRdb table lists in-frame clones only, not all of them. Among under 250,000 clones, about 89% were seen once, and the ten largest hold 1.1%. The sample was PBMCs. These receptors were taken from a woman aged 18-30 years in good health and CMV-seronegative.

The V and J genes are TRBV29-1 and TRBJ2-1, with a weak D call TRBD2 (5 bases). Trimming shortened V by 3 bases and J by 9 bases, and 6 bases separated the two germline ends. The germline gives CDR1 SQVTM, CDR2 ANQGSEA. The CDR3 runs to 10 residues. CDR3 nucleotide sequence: TGCAGCGTTGAGGGGAGTGAGCAGTTCTTC. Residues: CSVEGSEQFF.

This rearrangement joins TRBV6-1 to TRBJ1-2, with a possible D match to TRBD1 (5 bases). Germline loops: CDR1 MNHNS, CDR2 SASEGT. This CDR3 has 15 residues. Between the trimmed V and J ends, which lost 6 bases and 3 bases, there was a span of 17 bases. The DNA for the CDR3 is TGTGCCAGCAGACCAACGGTGGGGGGGTACTATGGCTACACCTTC. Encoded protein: CASRPTVGGYYGYTF.

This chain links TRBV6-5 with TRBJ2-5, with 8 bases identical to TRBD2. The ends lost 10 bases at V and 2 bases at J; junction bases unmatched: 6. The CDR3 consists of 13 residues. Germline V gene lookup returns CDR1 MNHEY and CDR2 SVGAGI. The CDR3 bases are TGTGCCACCGGGAGGGACACTCAAGAGACCCAGTACTTC. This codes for CATGRDTQETQYF.

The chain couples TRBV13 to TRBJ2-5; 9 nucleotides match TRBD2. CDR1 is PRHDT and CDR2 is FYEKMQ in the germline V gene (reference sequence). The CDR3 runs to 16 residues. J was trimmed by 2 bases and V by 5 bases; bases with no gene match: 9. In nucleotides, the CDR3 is TGTGCCAGCAGCACCCAAGCGGGAGGCTTTCAAGAGACCCAGTACTTC. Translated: CASSTQAGGFQETQYF.

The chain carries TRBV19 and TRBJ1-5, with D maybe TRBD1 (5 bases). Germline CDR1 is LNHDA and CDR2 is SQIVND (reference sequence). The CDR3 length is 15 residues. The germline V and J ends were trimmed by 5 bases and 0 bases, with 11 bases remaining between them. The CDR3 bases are TGTGCCAGTAGTCCCGCAGGGTATAGCAATCAGCCCCAGCATTTT. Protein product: CASSPAGYSNQPQHF.

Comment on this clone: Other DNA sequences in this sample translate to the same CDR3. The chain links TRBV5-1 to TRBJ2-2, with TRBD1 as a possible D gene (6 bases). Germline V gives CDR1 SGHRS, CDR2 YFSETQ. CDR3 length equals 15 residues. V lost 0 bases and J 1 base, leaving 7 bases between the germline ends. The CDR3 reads CASSLDRVNTGELFF. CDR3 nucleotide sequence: TGCGCCAGCAGCTTGGACAGGGTGAACACCGGGGAGCTGTTTTTT.

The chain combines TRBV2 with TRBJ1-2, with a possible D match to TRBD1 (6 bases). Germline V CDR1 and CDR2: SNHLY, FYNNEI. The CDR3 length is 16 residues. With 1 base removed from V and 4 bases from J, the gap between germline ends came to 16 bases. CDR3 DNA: TGTGCCAGCAGTGAAGGGGGCAGAAGCAGGGGCTATGGCTACACCTTC. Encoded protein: CASSEGGRSRGYGYTF.

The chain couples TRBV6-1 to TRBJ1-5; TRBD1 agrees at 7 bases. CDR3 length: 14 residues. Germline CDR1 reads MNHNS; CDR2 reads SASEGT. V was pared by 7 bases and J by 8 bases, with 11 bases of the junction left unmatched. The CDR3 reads CASISDRVEKPQHF. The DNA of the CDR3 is TGTGCCAGCATCTCCGACAGGGTAGAGAAGCCCCAGCATTTT.

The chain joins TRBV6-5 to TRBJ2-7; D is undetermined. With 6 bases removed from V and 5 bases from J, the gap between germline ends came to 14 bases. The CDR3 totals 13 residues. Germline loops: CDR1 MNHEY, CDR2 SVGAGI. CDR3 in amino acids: CASRGQAFHEQYF. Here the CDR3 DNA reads TGTGCCAGCAGAGGCCAGGCGTTCCACGAGCAGTACTTC.

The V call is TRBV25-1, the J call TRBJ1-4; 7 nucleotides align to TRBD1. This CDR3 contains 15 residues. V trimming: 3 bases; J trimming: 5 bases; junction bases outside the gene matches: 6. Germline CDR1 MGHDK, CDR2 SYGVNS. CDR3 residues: CASSESGTENEKLFF. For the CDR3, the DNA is TGTGCCAGCAGTGAGTCCGGGACAGAAAATGAAAAACTGTTTTTT.

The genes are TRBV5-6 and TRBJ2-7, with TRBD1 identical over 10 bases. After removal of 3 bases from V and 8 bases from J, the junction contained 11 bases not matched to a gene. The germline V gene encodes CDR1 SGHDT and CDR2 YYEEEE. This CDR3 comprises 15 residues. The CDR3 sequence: CASSSTGTGVRKQYF. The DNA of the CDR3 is TGTGCCAGCAGCTCAACCGGGACAGGGGTAAGAAAGCAGTACTTC.

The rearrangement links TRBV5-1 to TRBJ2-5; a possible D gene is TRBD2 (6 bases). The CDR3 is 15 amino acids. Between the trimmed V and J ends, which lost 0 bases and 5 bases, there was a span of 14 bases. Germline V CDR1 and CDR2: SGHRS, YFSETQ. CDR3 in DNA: TGCGCCAGCAGCTTGGCGGGGACTTCTGCGGAGACCCAGTACTTC. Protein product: CASSLAGTSAETQYF. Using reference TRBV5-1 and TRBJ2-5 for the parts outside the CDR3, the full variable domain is KAGVTQTPRYLIKTRGQQVTLSCSPISGHRSVSWYQQTPGQGLQFLFEYFSETQRNKGNFPGRFSGRQFSNSRSEMNVSTLELGDSALYLCASSLAGTSAETQYFGPGTRLLVL.

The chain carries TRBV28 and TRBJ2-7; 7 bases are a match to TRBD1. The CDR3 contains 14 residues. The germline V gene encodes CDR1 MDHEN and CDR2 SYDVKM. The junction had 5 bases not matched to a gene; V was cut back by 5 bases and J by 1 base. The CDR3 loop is CASSKPGGSYEQYF. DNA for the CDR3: TGTGCCAGCAGTAAGCCAGGGGGATCCTACGAGCAGTACTTC.

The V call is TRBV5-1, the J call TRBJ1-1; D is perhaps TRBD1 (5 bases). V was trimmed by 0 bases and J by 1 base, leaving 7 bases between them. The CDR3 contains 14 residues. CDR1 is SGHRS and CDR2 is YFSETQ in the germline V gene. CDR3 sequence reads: CASSLVTGNTEAFF. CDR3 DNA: TGCGCCAGCAGCTTGGTTACAGGGAACACTGAAGCTTTCTTT.

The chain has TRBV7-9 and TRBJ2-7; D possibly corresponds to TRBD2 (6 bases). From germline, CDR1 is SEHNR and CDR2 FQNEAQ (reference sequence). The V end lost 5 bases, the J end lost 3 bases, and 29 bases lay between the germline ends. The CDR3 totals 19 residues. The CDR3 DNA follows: TGTGCCAGCAGCGATCCGGGACTTCTGACCTTAACTCCCCTCTACGAGCAGTACTTC. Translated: CASSDPGLLTLTPLYEQYF.